This TCR beta chain was found in a study of control samples from healthy donors and cancer patients. Only in-frame clones appear in the TCRdb table, and some are missing; sequencing was by immunoSEQ multiplex PCR. The sample holds around 110,000 clones, approximately 93% seen once. Germline V gene lookup returns CDR1 LNHDA and CDR2 SQIVND (reference sequence). This CDR3 has 17 amino acids. V was clipped by 5 bases and J by 0 bases; unmatched bases: 9. The sequencing sample was made of blood. The receptor comes from a man younger than 45 in good health. The chain is built from TRBV19 and TRBJ2-3; 9 positions match TRBD2. CDR3 residues: CASSVSTSGTSTDTQYF. As DNA, the CDR3 is TGTGCCAGTAGTGTATCGACTAGCGGTACTAGCACAGATACGCAGTATTTT.